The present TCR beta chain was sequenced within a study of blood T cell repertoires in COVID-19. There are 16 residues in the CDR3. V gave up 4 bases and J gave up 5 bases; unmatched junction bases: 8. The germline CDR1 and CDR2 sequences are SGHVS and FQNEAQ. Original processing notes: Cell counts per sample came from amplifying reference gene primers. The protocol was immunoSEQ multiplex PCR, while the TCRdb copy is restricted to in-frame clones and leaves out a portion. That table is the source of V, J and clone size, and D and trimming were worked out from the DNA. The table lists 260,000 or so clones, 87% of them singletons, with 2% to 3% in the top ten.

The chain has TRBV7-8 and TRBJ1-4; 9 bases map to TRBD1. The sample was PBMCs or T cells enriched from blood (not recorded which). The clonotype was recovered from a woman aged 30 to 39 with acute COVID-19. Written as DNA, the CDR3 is TGTGCCAGCAGCTCTTTCTTGACAGGGGGAAATGAAAAACTGTTTTTT. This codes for CASSSFLTGGNEKLFF.